A single sample gave rise to the 27 T cell receptor beta chains below, sequenced in a study of T-cell reconstitution after alpha-beta-depleted transplantation in children. It was with unique molecular identifiers that the TCRbeta library was prepared. MiXCR, run by TCRdb on the PCR reads, gives a single entry per CDR3 protein. This sample yields 150,000 to 200,000 distinct CDR3 sequences, of which roughly 10% are seen a single time; about 13% belongs to the top ten. The material sequenced was PBMCs, taken before TCRalphabeta/CD19-depleted stem cell transplant. All receptors derive from a boy younger than 10 with acute myeloid leukemia, due to receive a stem cell transplant.

This clonotype showed up many times. The rearrangement links TRBV25-1 to TRBJ2-3; D is uncertain. Germline loops: CDR1 MGHDK, CDR2 SYGVNS. The ends were cut back, 2 bases at V and 0 bases at J, with 9 bases in the middle. The CDR3 contains 15 residues. The CDR3 reads CASSERATSTDTQYF. CDR3 in DNA: TGTGCCAGCAGTGAACGGGCTACCAGCACAGATACGCAGTATTTT.

This clonotype was detected ten times or more. The V gene is TRBV24-1, the J gene TRBJ2-3; the D gene is possibly TRBD1 (6 bases). The CDR3 consists of 16 residues. The germline V gene has CDR1 KGHDR and CDR2 SFDVKD. Trimming removed 1 base from V and 4 bases from J, with 14 bases in between. The CDR3 coding sequence is TGTGCCACCAGTGATTTTGAAGGGGGAAAATCAGATACGCAGTATTTT. Its protein product is CATSDFEGGKSDTQYF.

This clonotype was detected many times. V is TRBV6-1 and J is TRBJ2-1, with 13 bases matching TRBD2. Germline loops: CDR1 MNHNS, CDR2 SASEGT. CDR3 size: 16 residues. With 6 bases clipped from V and 4 bases from J, the junction kept 6 bases outside the gene matches. The CDR3 DNA is TGTGCCAGCAGGACTACTAGCGGGGGGGAATACAATGAGCAGTTCTTC. It encodes CASRTTSGGEYNEQFF.

This clonotype was observed at least ten times. The chain employs TRBV2 and TRBJ1-5, with D perhaps TRBD1 (5 bases). V was clipped by 0 bases and J by 0 bases, with 15 bases between them. This CDR3 is 18 amino acids long. Germline V lookup: CDR1 SNHLY, CDR2 FYNNEI. DNA of the CDR3: TGTGCCAGCAGTGAAGCGCTAGTAAAGGGGCCTAGCAATCAGCCCCAGCATTTT. This sequence encodes CASSEALVKGPSNQPQHF.

This clonotype has a count of ten or more. The rearrangement uses TRBV5-1 and TRBJ2-3; 9 nucleotides match TRBD1. This CDR3 comprises 15 residues. The V gene end was trimmed by 2 bases and the J gene end by 2 bases; junction bases not matched to a gene: 3. CDR1 and CDR2 from the germline V gene are SGHRS and YFSETQ. This CDR3 is CASSLGDRDTDTQYF. The CDR3 DNA follows: TGCGCCAGCAGCTTAGGGGACAGGGACACAGATACGCAGTATTTT.

There are many counts of this clonotype. The rearrangement joins TRBV6-5 to TRBJ1-1; D unresolved. The germline V and J ends were trimmed by 0 bases and 6 bases, with 8 bases remaining between them. The CDR3 consists of 13 residues. Germline CDR1 reads MNHEY; CDR2 reads SVGAGI. The CDR3 reads CASSYSISSEAFF. The CDR3, as DNA: TGTGCCAGCAGTTACTCGATTTCGTCTGAAGCTTTCTTT.

This clonotype was counted at least ten times. The chain joins TRBV20-1 to TRBJ1-2, with a possible D match to TRBD1 (5 bases). Germline lookup yields CDR1 DFQATT and CDR2 SNEGSKA (reference sequence). The CDR3 length is 15 residues. With 1 base removed from V and 2 bases from J, the gap between germline ends came to 14 bases. CDR3 residues: CSARVIDSINYGYTF. CDR3 sequence (DNA): TGCAGTGCTAGAGTTATCGACAGCATCAACTATGGCTACACCTTC.

This clonotype came up many times. This chain joins TRBV5-1 and TRBJ1-2; TRBD1 aligns across 8 bases. J was trimmed by 3 bases and V by 7 bases; bases with no gene match: 8. In germline, CDR1 is SGHRS, CDR2 YFSETQ. The CDR3 runs 14 residues. CDR3 sequence: CASAYQGADYGYTF. The CDR3 DNA is TGCGCCAGCGCGTACCAGGGGGCGGACTATGGCTACACCTTC.

This clonotype was seen at least ten times. The gene calls are TRBV7-2 and TRBJ2-7, with D possibly matching TRBD2 (6 bases). CDR3 length: 15 residues. The V gene lost 1 base and the J gene lost 3 bases, with 13 bases spanning the gap. Germline CDR1 is SGHTA and CDR2 is FQGNSA. The CDR3 DNA sequence: TGTGCCAGCAGCTTAGAGGGAGGAGGGTTCTACGAGCAGTACTTC. This encodes CASSLEGGGFYEQYF.

The table lists this clonotype with many counts. The genes are TRBV20-1 and TRBJ2-2; 13 bases agree with TRBD2. The CDR3 totals 17 residues. Trimming removed 1 base from V and 4 bases from J; junction bases left unmatched: 6. Per the germline V gene, CDR1 is DFQATT and CDR2 is SNEGSKA (reference sequence). This CDR3 reads CSARATSGRAATGELFF. CDR3 nucleotide sequence: TGCAGTGCTAGAGCCACTAGCGGGAGGGCCGCCACCGGGGAGCTGTTTTTT.

This clonotype showed up just a few times. The chain uses TRBV7-8 and TRBJ2-1; TRBD1 aligns across 8 bases. CDR3 size: 17 residues. V was pared by 5 bases and J by 4 bases, with 13 bases of the junction left unmatched. CDR1 and CDR2 from the germline V gene are SGHVS and FQNEAQ. CDR3 DNA sequence: TGTGCCAGCAGCGTTGCGCCCTGGACAGGGTTATACAATGAGCAGTTCTTC. This encodes CASSVAPWTGLYNEQFF.

This clonotype was observed many times. The J gene is TRBJ2-2, the V gene TRBV29-1; the D is unclear. The CDR3 has 12 amino acids. Deletions cut 5 bases from V and 0 bases from J, with 4 bases between. From germline, CDR1 is SQVTM and CDR2 ANQGSEA. CDR3 DNA: TGCAGCGTTATGACGAACACCGGGGAGCTGTTTTTT. Its protein product is CSVMTNTGELFF.

This clonotype occurred many times. This rearrangement joins TRBV5-1 to TRBJ2-1, with 8 bases lining up with TRBD2. The CDR3 is made up of 15 amino acids. Germline trimming cut 5 bases from V and 5 bases from J; bases unmatched to any gene: 9. In germline, CDR1 is SGHRS, CDR2 YFSETQ. As DNA, the CDR3 is TGCGCCAGCAGGTGGGAGGTAGCGGGGAACAATGAGCAGTTCTTC. It yields the protein CASRWEVAGNNEQFF.

This clonotype was detected many times. The rearrangement links TRBV20-1 to TRBJ2-5; D uncertain. Germline values: CDR1 DFQATT, CDR2 SNEGSKA (reference sequence). Trimming took off 6 bases at V and 1 base at J, with 12 bases between the two ends. The CDR3 length is 13 residues. This CDR3 reads CSAPELGQETQYF. The DNA of the CDR3 is TGCAGTGCGCCGGAGTTAGGCCAAGAGACCCAGTACTTC.

In this sample, this clonotype turned up many times. This rearrangement joins TRBV20-1 to TRBJ2-2, with TRBD2 as a possible D gene (6 bases). This CDR3 is built from 15 residues. Germline assignment: CDR1 DFQATT and CDR2 SNEGSKA (reference sequence). V lost 1 base, J lost 3 bases, and 12 bases lay in between. CDR3 nucleotide sequence: TGCAGTGCTAGAGGCCCGGGACTCGACACCGGGGAGCTGTTTTTT. It yields the protein CSARGPGLDTGELFF.

Note on this clonotype: One end of the junction varies from germline; a read error may be responsible. This rearrangement joins TRBV9 to TRBJ1-2, with TRBD1 as a possible D gene (6 bases). Germline values: CDR1 SGDLS, CDR2 YYNGEE. The CDR3 loop spans 13 amino acids. CDR3 bases: TGTGCCAGCACCAGGACAGATAACTATGCCTACACCTTC. This encodes CASTRTDNYAYTF.

In this sample, this clonotype turned up many times. The chain carries TRBV3-1 and TRBJ2-3; 10 bases match TRBD2. The CDR3 has 18 residues. V gave up 1 base and J gave up 5 bases; unmatched junction bases: 12. Germline CDR1 reads LGHDT; CDR2 reads YNNKEL (reference sequence). CDR3 in amino acids: CASSQVYTSGILRDTQYF. For the CDR3, the DNA is TGTGCCAGCAGCCAAGTATACACTAGCGGGATACTCCGAGATACGCAGTATTTT.

This clonotype was recorded at least ten times. V is TRBV4-1 and J is TRBJ2-7; D is perhaps TRBD2 (6 bases). CDR1 is MGHRA, CDR2 YSYEKL, per germline. The length of the CDR3 is 15 residues. Trimming cost V 3 bases and J 4 bases, with 16 bases left between them. The CDR3 coding sequence is TGCGCCAGCAGCCACCCGGGACTGCGGCCATACGAGCAGTACTTC. Translation: CASSHPGLRPYEQYF.

In this sample, this clonotype turned up many times. The chain is built from TRBV4-2 and TRBJ2-7; D is perhaps TRBD2 (5 bases). The CDR3 is 15 residues long. The V gene's germline CDR1 is LGHNA and CDR2 YNFKEQ. Trimming removed 4 bases at V and 4 bases at J, with 17 bases between. The CDR3 nucleotides are TGTGCCAGCAGCCCATTCCAGGCGACTATTTACGAGCAGTACTTC. Protein sequence: CASSPFQATIYEQYF.

The chain couples TRBV2 to TRBJ1-1; no firm D call. V lost 4 bases and J 3 bases, leaving 12 bases between the germline ends. CDR1 and CDR2 (germline): SNHLY, FYNNEI. This CDR3 contains 14 residues. Here the CDR3 reads CASSALLYDTEAFF. For the CDR3, the DNA is TGTGCCAGCAGTGCCCTCCTTTATGACACTGAAGCTTTCTTT.

In this sample, this clonotype turned up many times. This chain uses TRBV5-1 with TRBJ2-7; 11 bases are shared with TRBD2. The trim removed 0 bases at V and 3 bases at J, leaving 2 bases unmatched. The CDR3 covers 15 residues. From germline, CDR1 is SGHRS and CDR2 YFSETQ. The CDR3 is CASSLAGTSGYEQYF. Written as DNA, the CDR3 is TGCGCCAGCAGCTTGGCCGGGACTAGCGGCTACGAGCAGTACTTC.

This clonotype has at least ten counts. The chain joins TRBV10-3 to TRBJ2-2; D is unresolved. Trimming shortened V by 11 bases and J by 4 bases, and 17 bases separated the two germline ends. The CDR3 spans 14 residues. CDR1 and CDR2 (germline): ENHRY, SYGVKD. The DNA of the CDR3 is TGTGCCCTGAAAAGTGAAGAGTTCACCGGGGAGCTGTTTTTT. Protein sequence: CALKSEEFTGELFF.

This clonotype was observed at least ten times. This chain links TRBV11-2 with TRBJ2-1; TRBD1 might be the D (5 bases). Trimming cost V 2 bases and J 6 bases, with 14 bases left between them. The CDR3 extends over 15 amino acids. Germline assignment: CDR1 SGHAT and CDR2 FQNNGV. The CDR3 protein is CASSLNWGTSNEQFF. CDR3 DNA: TGTGCCAGCAGCTTAAACTGGGGCACTTCCAATGAGCAGTTCTTC.

This clonotype was observed at least ten times. This chain connects TRBV5-6 to TRBJ2-1; TRBD2 matches 11 bases. Germline trimming cut 0 bases from V and 0 bases from J; bases unmatched to any gene: 8. The CDR3 is 19 residues long. CDR1 and CDR2 from the germline V gene are SGHDT and YYEEEE. The DNA for the CDR3 is TGTGCCAGCAGCTTGGGAGGTAGCGGGAGGGTCAGCTCCTACAATGAGCAGTTCTTC. Its protein is CASSLGGSGRVSSYNEQFF.

This clonotype has at least ten counts. The chain carries TRBV11-2 and TRBJ2-5, with 12 bases lining up with TRBD2. This CDR3 region has 18 residues. The V gene end was trimmed by 5 bases and the J gene end by 5 bases; junction bases not matched to a gene: 15. Germline V gene lookup returns CDR1 SGHAT and CDR2 FQNNGV. This chain's CDR3 is CASSPRRLAGGFRETQYF. The CDR3 region has the DNA TGTGCCAGCAGCCCTAGAAGGCTAGCGGGAGGGTTCCGGGAGACCCAGTACTTC. Combining the CDR3 with reference TRBV11-2 and TRBJ2-5 gives the whole variable domain EAGVAQSPRYKIIEKRQSVAFWCNPISGHATLYWYQQILGQGPKLLIQFQNNGVVDDSQLPKDRFSAERLKGVDSTLKIQPAKLEDSAVYLCASSPRRLAGGFRETQYFGPGTRLLVL.

This clonotype appeared many times. The chain couples TRBV2 to TRBJ2-5, with 10 bases aligning to TRBD1. Germline CDR1 and CDR2: SNHLY and FYNNEI. The CDR3 totals 19 residues. The J segment lost 6 bases and the V segment lost 6 bases, leaving 22 bases of the junction unmatched. The CDR3 DNA sequence: TGTGCCAGCAGGACAGGGGGCTCGTGGGAGAACCTCCCCTTCCAGACCCAGTACTTC. Translation gives CASRTGGSWENLPFQTQYF.

The chain employs TRBV5-4 and TRBJ2-1; TRBD1 is a possible D gene (5 bases). This CDR3 comprises 16 residues. V dropped 3 bases and J dropped 3 bases, with 16 bases sitting between them. Germline V gene data show CDR1 as SGHNT and CDR2 as YYREEE (reference sequence). In DNA, the CDR3 is TGTGCCAGCAGCTCAAGGGAAGGGGAAGTCTACAATGAGCAGTTCTTC. Translated, it gives CASSSREGEVYNEQFF.